This TCR beta chain was documented in a study of blood T cell repertoires in COVID-19. Germline V CDR1 and CDR2: SGHAT, FQNNGV. The V segment lost 1 base and the J segment 2 bases; nucleotides outside the gene matches: 0. The CDR3 consists of 15 residues. The table came from immunoSEQ multiplex PCR; TCRdb's copy has only in-frame clones and leaves some out. In the table there are roughly 64,000 clones, around 90% of which are singletons. V is TRBV11-2 and J is TRBJ2-7; 12 bases map to TRBD2. The sequence was collected from a woman of 80 years or more with active COVID-19. What was sequenced was peripheral blood. The CDR3 here is CASSLGTSGTYEQYF. CDR3 DNA: TGTGCCAGCAGCTTAGGGACTAGCGGGACCTACGAGCAGTACTTC. Together with reference TRBV11-2 and TRBJ2-7, the CDR3 gives the full variable domain: EAGVAQSPRYKIIEKRQSVAFWCNPISGHATLYWYQQILGQGPKLLIQFQNNGVVDDSQLPKDRFSAERLKGVDSTLKIQPAKLEDSAVYLCASSLGTSGTYEQYFGPGTRLTVT.